This TCR beta chain was profiled in a study of beta chain features in type 1 diabetes. Regarding the study as a whole: There were fewer insertions and more deletions at the VDJ junctions of type 1 diabetes patients. Among patients, naive, central memory and Treg TCRB repertoires appeared more similar than among healthy donors. Moderate but significant shortening of TCRB CDR3s was recorded in all four CD4+ subsets from Type 1 diabetes patients.

This CDR3 comprises 16 residues. Germline values: CDR1 GTSNPN, CDR2 SVGIG (reference sequence). The trim removed 3 bases at V and 1 base at J, leaving 11 bases unmatched. There are a few counts of this clone. Its antigen is undetermined. CD45RO/CCR7/CD25/CD127/CD95/CD27 sorting isolated CD4+ naive, central memory, regulatory and stem cell-like memory cells. Sequenced material consisted of expressed TCRB transcripts (all of the isolated RNA was reverse transcribed). Using immunoSEQ multiplex PCR, the repertoire was profiled, and TCRdb retains in-frame clones only, with some absent. The sample lists 300,000 to 350,000 clones, around 9.7% seen once, with approximately 1% in the top ten.

The rearrangement joins TRBV30 to TRBJ1-1, with 7 bases lining up with TRBD1. This receptor was taken from a man aged 25 to 40 with type 1 diabetes. The sample consisted of central memory CD4+ T cells from blood. CDR3 in amino acids: CAWSAKTGTANTEAFF. The DNA for the CDR3 is TGTGCCTGGAGCGCTAAAACCGGGACAGCGAACACTGAAGCTTTCTTT.